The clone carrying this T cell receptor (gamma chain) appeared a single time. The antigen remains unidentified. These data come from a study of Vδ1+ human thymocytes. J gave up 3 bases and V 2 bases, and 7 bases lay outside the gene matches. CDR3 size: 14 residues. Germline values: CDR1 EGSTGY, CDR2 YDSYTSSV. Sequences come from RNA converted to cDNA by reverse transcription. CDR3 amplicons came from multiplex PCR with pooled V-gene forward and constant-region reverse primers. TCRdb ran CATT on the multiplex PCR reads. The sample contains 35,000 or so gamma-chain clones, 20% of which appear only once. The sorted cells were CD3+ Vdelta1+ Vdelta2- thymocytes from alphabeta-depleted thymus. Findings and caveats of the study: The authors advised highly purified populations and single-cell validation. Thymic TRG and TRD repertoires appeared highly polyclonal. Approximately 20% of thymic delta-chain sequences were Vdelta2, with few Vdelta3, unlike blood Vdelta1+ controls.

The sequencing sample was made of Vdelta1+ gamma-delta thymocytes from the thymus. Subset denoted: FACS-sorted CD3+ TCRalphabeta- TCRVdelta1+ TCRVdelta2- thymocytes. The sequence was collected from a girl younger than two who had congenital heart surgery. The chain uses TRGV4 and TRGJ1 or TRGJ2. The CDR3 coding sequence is TGTGCCACCTGGGATGTACTCGTTTATTATAAGAAACTCTTT. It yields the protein CATWDVLVYYKKLF.